The 8 T cell receptor beta chains below come from one sample, sequenced in a study of regulatory T cells in long-lasting Graves disease. Time point indicated: newly diagnosed GD, antithyroid drugs for less than 3 months. PBMCs were the source of the RNA used for TCR sequencing. To make TCR beta libraries, researchers used iRepertoire HTBI primers and Arm-PCR of CDR3 regions. TCRdb re-called the multiplex PCR reads with MiXCR, one entry per CDR3 protein. The sample lists roughly 500,000 distinct CDR3 sequences; about 13% were seen once. The same data also contributed to another study, on T cells in Graves' hyperthyroidism and ophthalmopathy.

Source: peripheral blood mononuclear cells (PBMCs), taken at new diagnosis, from a patient treated with antithyroid drugs. The receptors were sampled from a man aged 25 to 40 with Graves disease.

The chain links TRBV10-3 to TRBJ1-3; D is perhaps TRBD1 (6 bases). Trimming took off 9 bases at V and 0 bases at J, with 12 bases between the two ends. Germline V gene sequence: CDR1 ENHRY, CDR2 SYGVKD. The CDR3 contains 14 residues. CDR3 region: CAMRTDISGNTIYF. The CDR3 DNA sequence: TGTGCCATGAGGACAGACATCTCTGGAAACACCATATATTTT.

This clonotype was found many times. The rearrangement links TRBV7-9 to TRBJ2-1, with TRBD2 matching over 10 bases. This CDR3 region has 16 residues. Germline values: CDR1 SEHNR, CDR2 FQNEAQ (reference sequence). J gave up 5 bases and V 2 bases, and 6 bases lay outside the gene matches. CDR3 residues: CASSLPGLAEHNEQFF. CDR3 nucleotide sequence: TGTGCCAGCAGCTTACCCGGACTAGCGGAACACAATGAGCAGTTCTTC.

This clonotype was seen ten or more times. The chain employs TRBV24-1 and TRBJ2-2, with TRBD1 as a possible D gene (6 bases). Trimming took off 3 bases at V and 5 bases at J, with 15 bases between the two ends. CDR3 size: 16 residues. Germline CDR1 KGHDR, CDR2 SFDVKD. CDR3 sequence (DNA): TGTGCCACCAGTGATCTACAGGGTAGTGGAACCGGGGAGCTGTTTTTT. This gives the protein CATSDLQGSGTGELFF.

This clonotype appeared many times. The chain has TRBV12-3 or TRBV12-4 and TRBJ1-2; unclear D gene. V was pared by 1 base and J by 8 bases, with 17 bases between. This CDR3 is 15 amino acids long. The CDR3 protein is CASSLGRSRREGYTF. CDR3 DNA sequence: TGTGCCAGCAGTTTAGGGCGTTCGAGGAGAGAGGGCTACACCTTC.

This clonotype has at least ten counts. Relative to the germline gene, one junction end is altered; a read error may explain this. The chain has TRBV5-1 and TRBJ1-2, with 7 bases identical to TRBD1. This CDR3 has 13 amino acids. CDR1 is SGHRS, CDR2 YFSETQ, per germline. CDR3 residues: CASSLGGHYGYTF. CDR3 sequence (DNA): TGTGCCAGCAGTTTAGGGGGCCACTATGGCTACACCTTC.

This clonotype was counted ten times or more. The J gene is TRBJ1-5, the V gene TRBV18, with 9 positions matching TRBD1. After removal of 3 bases from V and 6 bases from J, the junction contained 6 bases not matched to a gene. Germline lookup yields CDR1 KGHSH and CDR2 LQKENI. The CDR3 has 15 residues. The CDR3 DNA follows: TGTGCCAGCTCACCCGGGACAGGGATAGGTCAGCCCCAGCATTTT. As protein: CASSPGTGIGQPQHF.

In its sample, this clonotype was seen many times. V is TRBV30 and J is TRBJ2-7, with 7 positions matching TRBD1. The CDR3 is 12 residues long. V lost 8 bases to trimming and J lost 1 base; unmatched junction nucleotides: 5. Germline V lookup: CDR1 GTSNPN, CDR2 SVGIG (reference sequence). CDR3 loop: CAGRDSSYEQYF. The CDR3 region has the DNA TGTGCCGGACGGGACAGTTCCTACGAGCAGTACTTC.

This clonotype was picked up many times. CDR3 in DNA: TGCAGTGCCACCAGGGAAATGCCAGATACGCAGTATTTT. Its translation is CSATREMPDTQYF. The chain links TRBV20-1 to TRBJ2-3; D perhaps matches TRBD1 (5 bases). The CDR3 covers 13 residues. Germline V gene lookup returns CDR1 DFQATT and CDR2 SNEGSKA (reference sequence). V was cut by 6 bases and J by 4 bases, with 14 bases left in between.